This TCR beta chain was sequenced during a study of blood T cell repertoires in COVID-19. Overall study: The United States, Italy and Spain provided the acute and convalescent COVID-19 samples. T cells, B-cell-depleted T cells, or PBMCs provided the cDNA or gDNA that served as material.

Source study methods: By means of reference gene primer amplification, nucleated cell counts were estimated. TCRdb's table, derived via immunoSEQ multiplex PCR, lists solely in-frame clones and lacks some. The DNA gave D and trimming, while V, J and clone size come from that table. Seen here are around 86,000 clones, 70% to 90% observed once, and the top ten hold roughly 12%. In germline, CDR1 is MNHEY, CDR2 SVGEGT. This CDR3 is 18 amino acids long. Trimming at V came to 0 bases and at J to 0 bases, leaving 5 bases not matched to a gene. The chain links TRBV6-2 or TRBV6-3 to TRBJ2-1, with TRBD2 identical over 10 bases. The sample taken for sequencing was peripheral blood. This clonotype was sampled from a human donor in a cohort sampled during active COVID-19. In DNA, the CDR3 is TGTGCCAGCAGTTACTCGATTCAGCGGGGGGGCTCCTACAATGAGCAGTTCTTC. Protein sequence: CASSYSIQRGGSYNEQFF.